This T cell receptor beta chain stems from a study of monozygotic twins with inflammatory bowel disease. Comment on this clonotype: What it binds is unknown.

Researchers used approximately 3,500 ng of total RNA for each TCR library. TCRdb reprocessed the 5' RACE reads and reports one entry per CDR3 protein, with no DNA. This repertoire includes approximately 390,000 distinct CDR3 sequences. Whole-study results and caveats: Relative to healthy twins, IBD patients had fewer clonotypes in common with others, a gap that was especially apparent with disease activity. By inverse Simpson index, TCRbeta diversity was lower in IBD patients than in healthy co-twins. No one strong IBD-associated signal or clonotype was supported.

The CDR3 is 12 amino acids. CDR1 is DFQATT and CDR2 is SNEGSKA in the germline V gene (reference sequence). This rearrangement joins TRBV20-1 to TRBJ1-5. Sequenced input: blood. This TCR came from a human donor with ulcerative colitis or Crohn's disease, or a healthy co-twin of an affected twin (not recorded which). This CDR3 reads CSARDNNQPQHF.